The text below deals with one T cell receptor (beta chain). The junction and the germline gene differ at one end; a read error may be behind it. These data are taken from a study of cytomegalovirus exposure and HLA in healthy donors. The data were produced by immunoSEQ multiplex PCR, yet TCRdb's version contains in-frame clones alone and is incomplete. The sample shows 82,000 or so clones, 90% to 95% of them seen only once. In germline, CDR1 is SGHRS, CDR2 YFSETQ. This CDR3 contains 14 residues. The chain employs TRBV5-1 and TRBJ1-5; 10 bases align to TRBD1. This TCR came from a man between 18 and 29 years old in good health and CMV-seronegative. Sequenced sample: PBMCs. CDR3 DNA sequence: TGCGCCAGCAGTTTGGACAGGGGGAGTCAGCCCCAGCATTTT. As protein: CASSLDRGSQPQHF.